Sequencing of this TCR beta chain was carried out in a study of blood T cell repertoires in COVID-19. Background on the study: Italy, Spain and the United States were the sources of the convalescent and acute COVID-19 samples. T cells, B-cell-depleted T cells, or PBMCs supplied cDNA or gDNA.

The CDR3 extends over 16 amino acids. V lost 5 bases, J lost 0 bases, and 9 bases stayed unmatched. Germline V gives CDR1 MRHNA, CDR2 SNTAGT. Study processing details: Amplification from reference gene primers served as the basis for estimated nucleated cell counts. Data came from immunoSEQ multiplex PCR; TCRdb stores just in-frame clones and leaves some out. For V, J and clone size, that table is used; D and trimming come from the DNA. Here the sample spans some 200,000 clones, 90% to 95% being singletons. The chain has TRBV6-4 and TRBJ1-1; 7 positions match TRBD1. The source is a man aged 25-45 years with acute or convalescent COVID-19. Sequenced material: peripheral blood. The CDR3 is CASSRGADRVNTEAFF. The CDR3, as DNA: TGTGCCAGCAGTAGAGGGGCCGACAGGGTGAACACTGAAGCTTTCTTT.